A selection of T cell receptor beta chains follows, all from one sample in a study of cytomegalovirus exposure and HLA in healthy donors. Sequenced by immunoSEQ multiplex PCR; TCRdb stores in-frame clones only, minus some. The sample shows approximately 50,000 clones, 83% of them seen only once. Specimen: PBMCs. The receptors were sampled from a man aged 25 to 40 in good health and CMV-seronegative. CDR3s include the opening cysteine and the closing phenylalanine or tryptophan. D genes are given only for firm matches. Not all rows give a size; the values are once, few, many and, for expanded clones, a class.

clone_size	v_call	d_call	j_call	cdr3_aa	cdr3_nt
.	TRBV29-1	.	TRBJ1-1	CSAVVQGNTEAFF	TGCAGCGCCGTGGTACAGGGGAACACTGAAGCTTTCTTT
.	TRBV5-1	TRBD1	TRBJ2-5	CASSSGTGDQETQYF	TGCGCCAGCAGCTCGGGGACAGGGGATCAAGAGACCCAGTACTTC
.	TRBV19	.	TRBJ1-1	CASSIGRQMNTEAFF	TGTGCCAGTAGTATAGGCAGACAAATGAACACTGAAGCTTTCTTT
.	TRBV5-6	TRBD1	TRBJ1-2	CASSPDRGNYGYTF	TGTGCCAGCAGCCCGGACAGGGGTAACTATGGCTACACCTTC
.	TRBV7-2	TRBD1	TRBJ1-5	CASSPRTGDQPQHF	TGTGCCAGCAGCCCACGGACAGGAGATCAGCCCCAGCATTTT
once	TRBV7-3	TRBD2	TRBJ2-1	CASSLSGTRLGDEQFF	TGTGCCAGCAGCTTAAGTGGGACTAGGCTGGGCGATGAGCAGTTCTTC
.	TRBV5-1	TRBD2	TRBJ2-3	CASSFFASGGPTDTQYF	TGCGCCAGCAGCTTCTTTGCTAGCGGGGGTCCCACAGATACGCAGTATTTT
.	TRBV25-1	.	TRBJ2-7	CASSPGQKQYF	TGTGCCAGCAGTCCCGGACAGAAGCAGTACTTC
.	TRBV19	.	TRBJ1-5	CASSIVYSNQPQHF	TGTGCCAGTAGTATAGTTTATAGCAATCAGCCCCAGCATTTT
.	TRBV29-1	.	TRBJ1-2	CSVDSGGGYTF	TGCAGCGTGGACAGTGGAGGAGGCTACACCTTC
.	TRBV9	TRBD1	TRBJ1-3	CASSAGTAGNTIYF	TGTGCCAGCAGCGCAGGGACAGCAGGAAACACCATATATTTT
.	TRBV10-2	.	TRBJ1-4	CASSERDRGNEKLFF	TGCGCCAGCAGCGAGCGAGACAGAGGAAATGAAAAACTGTTTTTT
.	TRBV2	.	TRBJ1-3	CASSEMGAAGNTIYF	TGTGCCAGCAGTGAAATGGGGGCTGCTGGAAACACCATATATTTT
.	TRBV27	.	TRBJ1-1	CASTPFQAGVGTEAFF	TGTGCCAGCACCCCATTCCAGGCAGGGGTGGGCACTGAAGCTTTCTTT
.	TRBV5-4	TRBD2	TRBJ2-3	CASNENFGTSGRAGTDTQYF	TGTGCCAGCAACGAGAACTTCGGGACTAGCGGGAGGGCGGGCACAGATACGCAGTATTTT
few	TRBV6-1	.	TRBJ1-4	CASSAGVLGNEKLFF	TGTGCCAGCAGTGCCGGGGTATTGGGTAATGAAAAACTGTTTTTT
few	TRBV5-6	.	TRBJ1-6	CASNPGHSYNSPLHF	TGTGCCAGCAATCCGGGACACAGCTATAATTCACCCCTCCACTTT
.	TRBV6-6	TRBD1	TRBJ2-6	CANSEGAGANVLTF	TGTGCCAACAGCGAGGGGGCAGGGGCCAACGTCCTGACTTTC
.	TRBV25-1	.	TRBJ2-7	CASSRGGYEQYF	TGTGCCAGCAGTAGAGGCGGTTACGAGCAGTACTTC
.	TRBV6-5	TRBD1	TRBJ1-5	CASSYQDRVNQPQHF	TGTGCCAGCAGTTACCAGGACAGGGTCAATCAGCCCCAGCATTTT
.	TRBV14	TRBD2	TRBJ2-1	CASSPEKGLAGEIEQFF	TGTGCCAGCAGCCCTGAGAAAGGACTAGCGGGAGAAATTGAGCAGTTCTTC
.	TRBV5-1	.	TRBJ2-1	CASGSGSYNEQFF	TGCGCCAGCGGGTCGGGAAGCTACAATGAGCAGTTCTTC
.	TRBV28	.	TRBJ2-2	CAGLKGRTGELFF	TGTGCCGGCCTGAAGGGGAGGACCGGGGAGCTGTTTTTT
.	TRBV7-3	.	TRBJ2-7	CASSFGPGPYEQYF	TGTGCCAGCAGCTTTGGGCCAGGGCCCTACGAGCAGTACTTC
.	TRBV29-1	TRBD1	TRBJ1-2	CSVEQGAVGYTF	TGCAGCGTCGAACAGGGGGCCGTAGGCTACACCTTC
.	TRBV9	TRBD1	TRBJ1-2	CASSVGGQGNYGYTF	TGTGCCAGCAGCGTAGGGGGACAGGGGAACTATGGCTACACCTTC
.	TRBV5-4	.	TRBJ2-1	CASSFGGGSYNEQFF	TGTGCCAGCAGCTTTGGGGGCGGCTCCTACAATGAGCAGTTCTTC
.	TRBV7-2	.	TRBJ1-1	CASSLVSGPGMNTEAFF	TGTGCCAGCAGCTTAGTATCCGGCCCAGGTATGAACACTGAAGCTTTCTTT
.	TRBV11-2	.	TRBJ2-3	CASSLITPGDDTQYF	TGTGCCAGCAGCTTAATAACCCCGGGGGATGATACGCAGTATTTT
.	TRBV7-6	TRBD1	TRBJ1-1	CASRATGGTEAFF	TGTGCCAGCAGAGCCACAGGGGGCACTGAAGCTTTCTTT
.	TRBV5-1	TRBD1	TRBJ1-5	CASSLGLTGSNQPQHF	TGCGCCAGCAGCCTCGGCCTGACAGGGTCCAATCAGCCCCAGCATTTT
.	TRBV2	.	TRBJ2-2	CASSGAYTGELFF	TGTGCCAGCAGTGGGGCCTACACCGGGGAGCTGTTTTTT
.	TRBV21-1	.	TRBJ2-1	CASRKGTTSYNEQFF	TGTGCCAGCCGAAAGGGGACAACCTCCTACAATGAGCAGTTCTTC
.	TRBV9	TRBD1	TRBJ2-1	CASSVGDRVVNEQFF	TGTGCCAGCAGCGTAGGGGACAGGGTGGTCAATGAGCAGTTCTTC
.	TRBV27	TRBD2	TRBJ2-5	CASSTGGSETQYF	TGTGCCAGCAGTACGGGGGGGTCTGAGACCCAGTACTTC
.	TRBV19	TRBD1	TRBJ2-7	CASSRDRAYEQYF	TGTGCCAGTAGTAGGGACAGGGCATACGAGCAGTACTTC
.	TRBV11-3	.	TRBJ2-2	CASSLDPLRSGVHTGELFF	TGTGCCAGCAGCTTAGATCCGCTACGTTCAGGGGTCCACACCGGGGAGCTGTTTTTT
medium-sized	TRBV7-9	TRBD1	TRBJ1-1	CASSFPTGGITEAFF	TGTGCCAGCAGCTTCCCCACAGGGGGGATCACTGAAGCTTTCTTT
once	TRBV11-2	TRBD1	TRBJ2-2	CASSRGQPNTGELFF	TGTGCCAGCAGCCGGGGACAGCCGAACACCGGGGAGCTGTTTTTT
.	TRBV5-1	TRBD1	TRBJ1-1	CASSLLRTGQNTEAFF	TGCGCCAGCAGCTTGCTCCGGACAGGGCAGAACACTGAAGCTTTCTTT
.	TRBV6-6	.	TRBJ1-2	CASSPTGNYGYTF	TGTGCCAGCTCCCCTACGGGGAACTATGGCTACACCTTC
.	TRBV27	TRBD1	TRBJ1-5	CASSSDRAYSNQPQHF	TGTGCCAGCAGTTCTGACAGGGCCTATAGCAATCAGCCCCAGCATTTT
.	TRBV7-2	.	TRBJ1-1	CASSWTVRNTEAFF	TGTGCCAGCAGCTGGACAGTACGGAACACTGAAGCTTTCTTT
.	TRBV15	.	TRBJ1-1	CATSRDQASHTEAFF	TGTGCCACCAGCAGAGATCAAGCCTCTCACACTGAAGCTTTCTTT
.	TRBV7-2	TRBD1	TRBJ2-7	CASGRQGTEEQYF	TGTGCCAGCGGCAGACAGGGGACGGAAGAGCAGTACTTC
.	TRBV7-2	TRBD2	TRBJ2-3	CASSLTSGSTDTQYF	TGTGCCAGCAGCTTGACTAGCGGGAGCACAGATACGCAGTATTTT
.	TRBV7-6	TRBD2	TRBJ2-7	CASSLGGGERGEQYF	TGTGCCAGCAGCTTAGGCGGGGGGGAAAGAGGCGAGCAGTACTTC
.	TRBV18	.	TRBJ2-7	CASSPPFSDEQYF	TGTGCCAGCTCACCACCCTTCTCCGACGAGCAGTACTTC
.	TRBV5-6	TRBD2	TRBJ2-1	CASSYGTSGINEQFF	TGTGCCAGCAGCTACGGGACTAGCGGGATCAATGAGCAGTTCTTC
.	TRBV5-1	TRBD1	TRBJ2-3	CASSPGQGTDTQYF	TGCGCCAGCAGCCCCGGACAGGGTACAGATACGCAGTATTTT
.	TRBV14	TRBD1	TRBJ2-3	CASSQGRDRGRVGTDTQYF	TGTGCCAGCAGCCAGGGCCGGGACAGGGGTAGAGTGGGCACAGATACGCAGTATTTT
few	TRBV12-5	.	TRBJ1-5	CASGLMAGIDQPQHF	TGTGCTAGTGGTCTCATGGCGGGAATTGATCAGCCCCAGCATTTT
few	TRBV28	TRBD1	TRBJ2-7	CASRAGTGTYEQYF	TGTGCCAGCAGGGCCGGGACAGGAACCTACGAGCAGTACTTC
once	TRBV4-3	TRBD1	TRBJ2-1	CASSQGGGGLVGDNEQFF	TGCGCCAGCAGCCAAGGAGGGGGCGGGCTAGTTGGTGACAATGAGCAGTTCTTC
.	TRBV19	.	TRBJ1-1	CASSIEHGKAFF	TGTGCCAGTAGTATAGAGCACGGTAAAGCTTTCTTT